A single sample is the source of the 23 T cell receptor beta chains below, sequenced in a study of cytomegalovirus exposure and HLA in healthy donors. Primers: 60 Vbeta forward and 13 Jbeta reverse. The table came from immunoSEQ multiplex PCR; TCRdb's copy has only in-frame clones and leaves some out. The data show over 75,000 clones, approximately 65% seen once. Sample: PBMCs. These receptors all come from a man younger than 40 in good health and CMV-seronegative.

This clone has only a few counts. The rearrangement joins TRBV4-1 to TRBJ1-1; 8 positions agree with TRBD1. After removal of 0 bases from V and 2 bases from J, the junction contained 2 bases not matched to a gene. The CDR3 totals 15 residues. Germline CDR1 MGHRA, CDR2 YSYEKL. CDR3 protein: CASSQDQGANTEAFF. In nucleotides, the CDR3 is TGCGCCAGCAGCCAAGATCAGGGGGCAAACACTGAAGCTTTCTTT.

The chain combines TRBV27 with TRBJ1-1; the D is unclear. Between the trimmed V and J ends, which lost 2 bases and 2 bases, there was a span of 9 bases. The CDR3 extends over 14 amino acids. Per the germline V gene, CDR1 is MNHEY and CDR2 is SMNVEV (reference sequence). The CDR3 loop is CASSLDGGNTEAFF. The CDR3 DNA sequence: TGTGCCAGCAGTTTAGACGGCGGTAACACTGAAGCTTTCTTT.

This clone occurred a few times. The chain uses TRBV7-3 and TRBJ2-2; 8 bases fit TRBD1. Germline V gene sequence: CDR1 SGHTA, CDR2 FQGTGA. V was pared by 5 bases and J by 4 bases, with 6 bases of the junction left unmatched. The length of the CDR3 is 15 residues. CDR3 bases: TGTGCCAGCAGCGACAGGACAGGGATCACCGGGGAGCTGTTTTTT. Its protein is CASSDRTGITGELFF.

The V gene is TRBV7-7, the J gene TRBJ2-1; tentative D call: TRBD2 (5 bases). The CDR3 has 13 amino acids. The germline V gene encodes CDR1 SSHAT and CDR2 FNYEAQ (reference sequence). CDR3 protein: CASAPGSNNEQFF. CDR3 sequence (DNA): TGTGCTAGCGCCCCCGGTAGTAACAATGAGCAGTTCTTC. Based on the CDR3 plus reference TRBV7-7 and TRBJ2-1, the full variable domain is GAGVSQSPRYKVTKRGQDVTLRCDPISSHATLYWYQQALGQGPEFLTYFNYEAQPDKSGLPSDRFSAERPEGSISTLTIQRTEQRDSAMYRCASAPGSNNEQFFGPGTRLTVL.

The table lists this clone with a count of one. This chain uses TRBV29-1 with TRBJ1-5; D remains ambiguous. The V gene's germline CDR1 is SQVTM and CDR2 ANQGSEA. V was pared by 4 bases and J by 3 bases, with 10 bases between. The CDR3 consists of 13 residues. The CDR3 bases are TGCAGCGTTGGAGGGCAGAACAATCAGCCCCAGCATTTT. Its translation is CSVGGQNNQPQHF.

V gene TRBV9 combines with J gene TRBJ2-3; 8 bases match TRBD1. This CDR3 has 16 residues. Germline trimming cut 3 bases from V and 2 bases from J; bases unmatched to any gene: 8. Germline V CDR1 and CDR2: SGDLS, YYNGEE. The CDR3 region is CASSETGAQNTDTQYF. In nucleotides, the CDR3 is TGTGCCAGCAGCGAGACAGGGGCACAAAACACAGATACGCAGTATTTT.

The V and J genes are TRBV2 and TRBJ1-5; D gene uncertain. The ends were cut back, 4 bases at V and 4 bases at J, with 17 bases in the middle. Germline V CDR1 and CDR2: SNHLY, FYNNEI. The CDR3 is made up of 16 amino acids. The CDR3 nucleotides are TGTGCCAGCAGTGGGGTAAGGAGGGATGGGAATCAGCCCCAGCATTTT. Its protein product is CASSGVRRDGNQPQHF.

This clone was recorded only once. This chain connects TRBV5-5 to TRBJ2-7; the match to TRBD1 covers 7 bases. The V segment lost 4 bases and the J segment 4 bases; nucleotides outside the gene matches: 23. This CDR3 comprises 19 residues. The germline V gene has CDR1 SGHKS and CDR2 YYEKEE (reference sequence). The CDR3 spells CASSVTPFFGERGRYEQYF. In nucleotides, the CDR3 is TGTGCCAGCAGCGTTACACCCTTCTTTGGGGAGAGGGGGCGGTACGAGCAGTACTTC.

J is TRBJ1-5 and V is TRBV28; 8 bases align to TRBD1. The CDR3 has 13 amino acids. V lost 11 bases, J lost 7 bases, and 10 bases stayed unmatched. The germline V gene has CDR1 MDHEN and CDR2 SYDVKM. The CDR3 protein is CAGVGTGQQPQHF. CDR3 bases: TGTGCCGGAGTTGGGACAGGTCAGCAGCCCCAGCATTTT. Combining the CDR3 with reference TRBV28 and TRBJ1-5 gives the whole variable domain DVKVTQSSRYLVKRTGEKVFLECVQDMDHENMFWYRQDPGLGLRLIYFSYDVKMKEKGDIPEGYSVSREKKERFSLILESASTNQTSMYLCAGVGTGQQPQHFGDGTRLSIL.

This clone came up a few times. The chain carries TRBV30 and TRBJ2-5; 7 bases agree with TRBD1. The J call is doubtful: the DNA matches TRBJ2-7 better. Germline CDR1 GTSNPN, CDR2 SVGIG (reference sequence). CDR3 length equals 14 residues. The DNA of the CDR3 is TGTGCCTGGAGTAGGGACAGATACTCCTACGAGCAGTACTTC. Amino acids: CAWSRDRYSYEQYF.

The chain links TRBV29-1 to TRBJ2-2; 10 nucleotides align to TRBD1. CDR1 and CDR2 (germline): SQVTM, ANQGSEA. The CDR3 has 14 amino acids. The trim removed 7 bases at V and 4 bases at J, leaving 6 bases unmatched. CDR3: CSGGTGVTTGELFF. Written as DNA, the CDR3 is TGCAGCGGGGGGACAGGGGTGACCACCGGGGAGCTGTTTTTT.

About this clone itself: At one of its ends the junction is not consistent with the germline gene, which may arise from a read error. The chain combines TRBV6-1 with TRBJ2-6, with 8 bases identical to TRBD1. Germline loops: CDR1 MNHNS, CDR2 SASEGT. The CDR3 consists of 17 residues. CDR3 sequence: CASSEGQGKGGANVLTF. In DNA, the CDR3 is TGTGCCAGCAGCGAAGGACAGGGTAAGGGGGGGGCCAACGTCCTGACTTTC.

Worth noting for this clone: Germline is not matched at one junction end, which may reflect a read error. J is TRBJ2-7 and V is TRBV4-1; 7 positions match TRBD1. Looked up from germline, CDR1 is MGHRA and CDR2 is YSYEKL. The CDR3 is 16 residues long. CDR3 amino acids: CASGQRGGRGSYEQYF. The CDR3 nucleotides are TGCGCCAGCGGCCAACGAGGGGGCCGGGGCTCCTACGAGCAGTACTTC.

CDR3 bases: TGTGCCAGCAGCTTGGGAGAGAACACTGAAGCTTTCTTT. It is translated as CASSLGENTEAFF. The J gene is TRBJ1-1, the V gene TRBV11-3; D not resolved. Germline loops: CDR1 SGHNT, CDR2 YENEEA. Trimming pared 3 bases from V and 1 base from J, leaving 6 bases between. The CDR3 contains 13 residues.

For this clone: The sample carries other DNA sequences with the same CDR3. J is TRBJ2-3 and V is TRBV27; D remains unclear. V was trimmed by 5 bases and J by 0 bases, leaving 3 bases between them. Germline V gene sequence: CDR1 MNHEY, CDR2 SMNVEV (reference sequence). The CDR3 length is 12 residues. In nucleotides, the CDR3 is TGTGCCAGCAGTCCTAGCACAGATACGCAGTATTTT. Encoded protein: CASSPSTDTQYF.

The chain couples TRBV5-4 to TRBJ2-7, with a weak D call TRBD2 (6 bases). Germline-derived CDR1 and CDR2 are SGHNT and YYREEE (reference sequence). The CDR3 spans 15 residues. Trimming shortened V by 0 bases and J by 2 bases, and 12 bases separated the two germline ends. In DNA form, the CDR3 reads TGTGCCAGCAGCTTGGGCGGGACGGCAACCTACGAGCAGTACTTC. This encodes CASSLGGTATYEQYF.

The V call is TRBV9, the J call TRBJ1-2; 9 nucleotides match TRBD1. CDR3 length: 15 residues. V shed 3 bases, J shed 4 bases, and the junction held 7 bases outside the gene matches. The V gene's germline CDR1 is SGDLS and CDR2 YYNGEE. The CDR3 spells CASSANRGLLYGYTF. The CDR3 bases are TGTGCCAGCAGCGCTAACAGGGGGCTACTCTATGGCTACACCTTC.

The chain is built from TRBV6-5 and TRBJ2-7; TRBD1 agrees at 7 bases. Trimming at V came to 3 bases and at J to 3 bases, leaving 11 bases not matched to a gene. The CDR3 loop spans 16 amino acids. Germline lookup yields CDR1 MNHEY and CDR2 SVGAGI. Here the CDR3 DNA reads TGTGCCAGCAGTTATTCGAGGGGGTCAGGGGGCTACGAGCAGTACTTC. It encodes CASSYSRGSGGYEQYF.

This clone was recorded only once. The CDR3 DNA sequence: TGTGCTAGTGGTTTGCATCAGGGGGCGCAGAACACCGGGGAGCTGTTTTTT. Its protein is CASGLHQGAQNTGELFF. J is TRBJ2-2 and V is TRBV12-5; TRBD1 matches at 8 bases. The CDR3 is 17 residues long. Germline V gene sequence: CDR1 LGHNT, CDR2 FRNRAP. The V gene end was trimmed by 2 bases and the J gene end by 1 base; junction bases not matched to a gene: 6.

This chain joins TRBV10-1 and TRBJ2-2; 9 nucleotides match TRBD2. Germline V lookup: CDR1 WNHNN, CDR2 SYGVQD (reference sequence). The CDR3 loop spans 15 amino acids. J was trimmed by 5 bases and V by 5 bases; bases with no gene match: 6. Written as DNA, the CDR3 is TGCGCCAGCAGTCGGCGGGAGGGCCTTACCGGGGAGCTGTTTTTT. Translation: CASSRREGLTGELFF.

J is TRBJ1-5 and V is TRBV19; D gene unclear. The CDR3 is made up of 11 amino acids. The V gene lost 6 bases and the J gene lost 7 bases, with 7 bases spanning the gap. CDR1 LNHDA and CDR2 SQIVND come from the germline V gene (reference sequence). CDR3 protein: CASSEGQPQHF. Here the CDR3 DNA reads TGTGCCAGTAGCGAGGGCCAGCCCCAGCATTTT.

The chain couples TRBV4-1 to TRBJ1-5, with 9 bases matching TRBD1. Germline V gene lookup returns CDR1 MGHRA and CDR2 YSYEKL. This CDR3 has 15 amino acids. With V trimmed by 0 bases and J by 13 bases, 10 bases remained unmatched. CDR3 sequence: CASSQEWDRDLPQHF. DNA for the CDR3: TGCGCCAGCAGCCAAGAATGGGACAGGGACCTTCCACAGCATTTT.

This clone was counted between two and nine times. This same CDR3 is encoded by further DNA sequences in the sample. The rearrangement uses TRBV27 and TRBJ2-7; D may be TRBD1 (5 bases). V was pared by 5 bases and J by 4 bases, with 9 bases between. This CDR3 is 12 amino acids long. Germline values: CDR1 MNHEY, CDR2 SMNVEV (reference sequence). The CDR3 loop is CASSRGLYEQYF. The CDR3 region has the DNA TGTGCCAGCAGTAGGGGCCTTTACGAGCAGTACTTC.